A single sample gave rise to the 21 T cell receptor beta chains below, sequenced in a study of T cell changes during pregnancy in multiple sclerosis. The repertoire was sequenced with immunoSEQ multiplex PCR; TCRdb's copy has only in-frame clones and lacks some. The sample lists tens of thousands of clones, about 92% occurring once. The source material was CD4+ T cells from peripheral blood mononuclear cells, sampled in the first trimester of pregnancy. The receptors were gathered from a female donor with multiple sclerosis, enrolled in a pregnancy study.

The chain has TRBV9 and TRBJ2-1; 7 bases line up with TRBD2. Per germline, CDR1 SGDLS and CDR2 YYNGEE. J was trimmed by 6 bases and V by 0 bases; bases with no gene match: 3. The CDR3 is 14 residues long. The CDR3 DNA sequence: TGTGCCAGCAGCGTAGGGGGAGGGGCCAATGAGCAGTTCTTC. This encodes CASSVGGGANEQFF.

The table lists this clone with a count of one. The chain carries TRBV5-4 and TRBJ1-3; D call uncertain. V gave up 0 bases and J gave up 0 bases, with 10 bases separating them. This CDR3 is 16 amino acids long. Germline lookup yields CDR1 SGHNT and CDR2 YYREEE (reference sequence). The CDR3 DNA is TGTGCCAGCAGCTTGGCTGAGGTTTACTCTGGAAACACCATATATTTT. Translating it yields CASSLAEVYSGNTIYF. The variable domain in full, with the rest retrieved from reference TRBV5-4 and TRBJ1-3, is ETGVTQSPTHLIKTRGQQVTLRCSSQSGHNTVSWYQQALGQGPQFIFQYYREEENGRGNFPPRFSGLQFPNYSSELNVNALELDDSALYLCASSLAEVYSGNTIYFGEGSWLTVV.

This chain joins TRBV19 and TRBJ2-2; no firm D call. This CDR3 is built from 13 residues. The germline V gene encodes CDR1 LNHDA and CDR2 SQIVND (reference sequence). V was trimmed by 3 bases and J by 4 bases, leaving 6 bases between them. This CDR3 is CASSMTFTGELFF. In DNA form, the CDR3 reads TGTGCCAGTAGTATGACTTTCACCGGGGAGCTGTTTTTT.

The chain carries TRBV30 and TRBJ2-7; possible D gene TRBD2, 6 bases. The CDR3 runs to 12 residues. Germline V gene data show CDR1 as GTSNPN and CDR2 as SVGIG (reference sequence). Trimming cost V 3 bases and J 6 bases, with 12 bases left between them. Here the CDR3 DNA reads TGTGCCTGGAGCCCCCGGAGGGGCGAGCAGTACTTC. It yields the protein CAWSPRRGEQYF. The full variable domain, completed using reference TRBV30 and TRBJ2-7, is SQTIHQWPATLVQPVGSPLSLECTVEGTSNPNLYWYRQAAGRGLQLLFYSVGIGQISSEVPQNLSASRPQDRQFILSSKKLLLSDSGFYLCAWSPRRGEQYFGPGTRLTVT.

The CDR3 region is CASSPDSNQPQHF. Here the CDR3 DNA reads TGTGCCAGCAGCCCGGACAGTAATCAGCCCCAGCATTTT. The chain combines TRBV7-8 with TRBJ1-5; D is possibly TRBD1 (6 bases). Trimming shortened V by 5 bases and J by 4 bases, and 9 bases separated the two germline ends. Germline CDR1 is SGHVS and CDR2 is FQNEAQ. The CDR3 runs to 13 residues.

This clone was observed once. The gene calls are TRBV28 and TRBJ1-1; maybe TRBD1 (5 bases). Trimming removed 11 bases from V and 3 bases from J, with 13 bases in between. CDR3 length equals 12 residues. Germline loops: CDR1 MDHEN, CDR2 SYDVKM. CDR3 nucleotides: TGTGCCGCTTACAGGACGGACACTGAAGCTTTCTTT. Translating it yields CAAYRTDTEAFF.

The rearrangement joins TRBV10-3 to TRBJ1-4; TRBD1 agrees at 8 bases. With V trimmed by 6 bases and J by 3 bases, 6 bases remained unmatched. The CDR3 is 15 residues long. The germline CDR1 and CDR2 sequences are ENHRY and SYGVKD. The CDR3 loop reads CAISTGTGSNEKLFF. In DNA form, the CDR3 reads TGTGCCATCAGCACCGGGACAGGCTCTAATGAAAAACTGTTTTTT.

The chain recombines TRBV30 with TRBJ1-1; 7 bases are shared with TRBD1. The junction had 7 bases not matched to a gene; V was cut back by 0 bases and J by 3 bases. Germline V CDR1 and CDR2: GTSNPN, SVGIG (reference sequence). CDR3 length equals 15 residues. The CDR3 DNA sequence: TGTGCCTGGAGTGTGACGGACAGGATTTACACTGAAGCTTTCTTT. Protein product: CAWSVTDRIYTEAFF. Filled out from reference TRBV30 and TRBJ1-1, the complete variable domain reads SQTIHQWPATLVQPVGSPLSLECTVEGTSNPNLYWYRQAAGRGLQLLFYSVGIGQISSEVPQNLSASRPQDRQFILSSKKLLLSDSGFYLCAWSVTDRIYTEAFFGQGTRLTVV.

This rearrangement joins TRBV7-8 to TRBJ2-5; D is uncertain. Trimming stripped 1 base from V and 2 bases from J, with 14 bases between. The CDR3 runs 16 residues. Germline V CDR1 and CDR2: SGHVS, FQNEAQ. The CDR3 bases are TGTGCCAGCAGCTTAGGAAGGTCCGGGTCTCAAGAGACCCAGTACTTC. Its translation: CASSLGRSGSQETQYF.

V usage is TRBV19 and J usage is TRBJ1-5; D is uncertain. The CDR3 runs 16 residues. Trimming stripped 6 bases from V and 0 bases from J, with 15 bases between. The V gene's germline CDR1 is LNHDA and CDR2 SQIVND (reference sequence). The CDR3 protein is CASSPIDLNSNQPQHF. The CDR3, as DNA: TGTGCCAGTAGCCCGATAGACTTAAATAGCAATCAGCCCCAGCATTTT.

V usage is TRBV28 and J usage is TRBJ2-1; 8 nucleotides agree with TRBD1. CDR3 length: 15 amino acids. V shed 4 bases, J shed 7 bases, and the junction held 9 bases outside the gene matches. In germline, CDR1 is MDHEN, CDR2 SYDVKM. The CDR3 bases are TGTGCCAGCAGTTCCTCCGGGACAGGAAAGAATGAGCAGTTCTTC. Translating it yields CASSSSGTGKNEQFF.

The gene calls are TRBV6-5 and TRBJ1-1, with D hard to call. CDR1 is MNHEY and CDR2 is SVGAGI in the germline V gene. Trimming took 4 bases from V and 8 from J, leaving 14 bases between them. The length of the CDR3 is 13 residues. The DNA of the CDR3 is TGTGCCAGCAGTTTATATCGACGGGAAGAAGCTTTCTTT. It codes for CASSLYRREEAFF.

The CDR3 loop reads CASSYRDEQFF. DNA for the CDR3: TGCGCCAGCAGCTATAGAGATGAGCAGTTCTTC. The rearrangement uses TRBV5-1 and TRBJ2-1; D is ambiguous. Germline loops: CDR1 SGHRS, CDR2 YFSETQ. This CDR3 contains 11 residues. V was shortened by 3 bases and J by 8 bases, with 6 bases between the two germline ends.

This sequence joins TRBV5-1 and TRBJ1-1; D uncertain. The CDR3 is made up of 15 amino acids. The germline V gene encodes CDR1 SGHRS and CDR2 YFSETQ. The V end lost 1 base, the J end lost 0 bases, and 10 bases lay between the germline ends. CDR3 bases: TGCGCCAGCAGCTTGATTACAGACATGAACACTGAAGCTTTCTTT. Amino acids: CASSLITDMNTEAFF.

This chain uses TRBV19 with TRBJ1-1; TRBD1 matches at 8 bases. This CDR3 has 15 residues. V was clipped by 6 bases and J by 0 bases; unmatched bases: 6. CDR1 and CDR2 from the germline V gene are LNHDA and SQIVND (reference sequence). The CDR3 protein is CASRHGQGMNTEAFF. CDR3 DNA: TGTGCCAGTAGGCACGGACAGGGCATGAACACTGAAGCTTTCTTT.

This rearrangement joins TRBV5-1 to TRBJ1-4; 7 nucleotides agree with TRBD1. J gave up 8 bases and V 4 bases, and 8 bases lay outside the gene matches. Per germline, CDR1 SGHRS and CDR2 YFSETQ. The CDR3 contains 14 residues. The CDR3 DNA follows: TGCGCCAGCAGCCTGACAGGGCTGGGAGAAAAACTGTTTTTT. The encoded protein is CASSLTGLGEKLFF.

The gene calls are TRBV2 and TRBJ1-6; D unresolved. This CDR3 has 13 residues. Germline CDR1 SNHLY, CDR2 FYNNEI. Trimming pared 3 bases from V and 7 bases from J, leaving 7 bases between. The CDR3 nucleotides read TGTGCCAGCAGTGACTCACAGAATTCACCCCTCCACTTT. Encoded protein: CASSDSQNSPLHF.

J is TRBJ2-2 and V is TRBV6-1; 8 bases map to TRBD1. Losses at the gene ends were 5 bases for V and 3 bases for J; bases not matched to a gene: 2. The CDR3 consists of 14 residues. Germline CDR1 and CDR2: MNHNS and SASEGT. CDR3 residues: CASSKDRDTGELFF. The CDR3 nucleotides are TGTGCCAGCAGTAAGGACAGGGACACCGGGGAGCTGTTTTTT.

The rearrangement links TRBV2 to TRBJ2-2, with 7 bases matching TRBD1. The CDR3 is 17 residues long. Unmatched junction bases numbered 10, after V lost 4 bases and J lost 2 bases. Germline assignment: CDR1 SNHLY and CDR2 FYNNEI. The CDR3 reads CASSGTGTVLNTGELFF. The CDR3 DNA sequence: TGTGCCAGCAGTGGCACCGGGACAGTGCTCAACACCGGGGAGCTGTTTTTT.

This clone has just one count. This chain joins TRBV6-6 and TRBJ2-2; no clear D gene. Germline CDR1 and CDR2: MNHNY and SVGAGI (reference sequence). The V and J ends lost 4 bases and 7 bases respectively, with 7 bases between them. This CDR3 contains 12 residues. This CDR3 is CASSSGVGELFF. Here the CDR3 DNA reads TGTGCCAGCAGTTCTGGAGTCGGGGAGCTGTTTTTT.

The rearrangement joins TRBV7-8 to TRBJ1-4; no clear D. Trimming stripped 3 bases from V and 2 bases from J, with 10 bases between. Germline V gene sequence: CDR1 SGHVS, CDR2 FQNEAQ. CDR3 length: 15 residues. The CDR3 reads CASSFDSGTNEKLFF. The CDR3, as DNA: TGTGCCAGCAGCTTCGACTCTGGGACTAATGAAAAACTGTTTTTT.